The table lists the clone carrying this T cell receptor (beta chain) with many counts. The antigen remains undetermined. CDR3 and TCR beta VDJ profiling relied on a genomic DNA template. TCRdb re-called the reads through MiXCR, storing one row per CDR3 protein. This table has 400,000 to 450,000 distinct CDR3 sequences, 55% to 70% appearing once. These data belong to a study of CD8+CD57+ T cells in acquired aplastic anemia. Study-wide results and caveats: Patients and controls were found to share around 30 CD8+ CDR3 sequences.

Germline trimming cut 5 bases from V and 1 base from J; bases unmatched to any gene: 8. This CDR3 region has 18 residues. Germline CDR1 and CDR2: SEHNR and FQNEAQ (reference sequence). The receptor was isolated from a human donor in good health, serving as a control. The sequencing sample was made of sorted CD4+, CD8+, or CD8+CD57+ T cells (not recorded which) from PBMCs. The gene calls are TRBV7-9 and TRBJ2-7; 16 positions match TRBD2. CDR3 nucleotides: TGTGCCAGCAGCCCGTCGGGACTAGCGGGGGGGCCTTCCTACGAGCAGTACTTC. It specifies CASSPSGLAGGPSYEQYF.